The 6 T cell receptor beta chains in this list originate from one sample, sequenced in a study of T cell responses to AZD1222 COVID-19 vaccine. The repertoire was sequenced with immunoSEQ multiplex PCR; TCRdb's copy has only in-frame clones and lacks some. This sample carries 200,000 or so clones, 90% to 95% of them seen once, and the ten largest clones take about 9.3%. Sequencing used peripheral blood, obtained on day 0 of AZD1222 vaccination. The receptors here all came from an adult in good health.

The CDR3 here is CASSALGGGATEAFF. The CDR3 DNA is TGTGCCAGCAGCGCCCTAGGGGGTGGGGCCACTGAAGCTTTCTTT. This rearrangement joins TRBV9 to TRBJ1-1, with D possibly being TRBD1 (6 bases). Germline V gives CDR1 SGDLS, CDR2 YYNGEE. This CDR3 is built from 15 residues. Trimming removed 3 bases from V and 4 bases from J, with 16 bases in between.

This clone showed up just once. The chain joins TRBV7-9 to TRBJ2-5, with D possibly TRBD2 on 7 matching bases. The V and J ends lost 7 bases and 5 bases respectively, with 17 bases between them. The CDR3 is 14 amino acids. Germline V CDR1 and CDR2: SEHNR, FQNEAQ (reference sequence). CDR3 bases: TGTGCCAGCACCACCCCGGGGGGCGAGGAGACCCAGTACTTC. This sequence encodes CASTTPGGEETQYF.

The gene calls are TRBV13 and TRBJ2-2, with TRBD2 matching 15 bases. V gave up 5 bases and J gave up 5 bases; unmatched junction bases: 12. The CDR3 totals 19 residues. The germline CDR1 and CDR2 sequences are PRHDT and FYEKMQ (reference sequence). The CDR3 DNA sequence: TGTGCCAGCAGCAACCGACCCGGGACTAGCGGGAGGAGGACCGGGGAGCTGTTTTTT. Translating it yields CASSNRPGTSGRRTGELFF.

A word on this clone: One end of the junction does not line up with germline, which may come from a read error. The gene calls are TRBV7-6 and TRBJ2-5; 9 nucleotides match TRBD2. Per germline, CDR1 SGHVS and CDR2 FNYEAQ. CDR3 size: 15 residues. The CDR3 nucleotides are TGTGCCAGCAGCCTAGCGGGAACGGGGCAAGAGACCCAGTACTTC. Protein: CASSLAGTGQETQYF.

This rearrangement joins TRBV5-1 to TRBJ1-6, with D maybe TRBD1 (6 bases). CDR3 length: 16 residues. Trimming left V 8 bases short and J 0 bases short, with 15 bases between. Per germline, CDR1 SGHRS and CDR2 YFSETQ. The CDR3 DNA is TGCGCCAGACACAGGGTAACGATCTCCTATAATTCACCCCTCCACTTT. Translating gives CARHRVTISYNSPLHF.

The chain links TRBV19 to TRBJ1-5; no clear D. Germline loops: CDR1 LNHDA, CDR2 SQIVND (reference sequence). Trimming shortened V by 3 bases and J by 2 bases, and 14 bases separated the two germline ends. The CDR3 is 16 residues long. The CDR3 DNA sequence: TGTGCCAGTAGTATCCCCTTCGGGATGGGCAATCAGCCCCAGCATTTT. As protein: CASSIPFGMGNQPQHF.